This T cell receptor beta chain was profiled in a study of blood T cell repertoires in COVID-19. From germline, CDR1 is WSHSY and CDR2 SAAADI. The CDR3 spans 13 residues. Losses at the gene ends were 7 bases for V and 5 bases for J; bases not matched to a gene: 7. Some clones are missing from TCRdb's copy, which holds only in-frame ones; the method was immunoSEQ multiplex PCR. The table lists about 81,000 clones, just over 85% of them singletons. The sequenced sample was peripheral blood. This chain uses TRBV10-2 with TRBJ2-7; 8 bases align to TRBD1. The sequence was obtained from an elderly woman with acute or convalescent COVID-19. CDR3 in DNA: TGCGCCAGCAAAGGACAGGGAGTGGACGAGCAGTACTTC. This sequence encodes CASKGQGVDEQYF.